This T cell receptor (beta chain) was recovered during a study of cytomegalovirus exposure and HLA in healthy donors. Notes on the study in general: In an earlier analysis, in some 500 donors, most V segments appeared productive either ~87% or ~30% of the time. Overall, approximately 150 TCR beta chains were annotated as cytomegalovirus-associated. The number of N-insertions in an Asian-associated ancestry cluster was reportedly below the roughly 620-donor mean in a later analysis. Testing in vitro showed a few CMV-associated chains specific for CMV antigens.

The PCR used 60 Vbeta and 13 Jbeta primers. TCRdb's copy holds only in-frame clones and misses some; the assay was immunoSEQ multiplex PCR. The sample holds 150,000 to 200,000 clones, around 80% seen once. Worth noting for this clone: Its antigen is currently unknown.

This CDR3 contains 14 residues. Trimming removed 0 bases at V and 5 bases at J, with 9 bases between. The V gene's germline CDR1 is KGHSH and CDR2 LQKENI. Sequenced sample: PBMCs. The chain is built from TRBV18 and TRBJ2-3; no firm D call. This receptor was identified in a woman aged 55 to 70 in good health and CMV-seropositive. CDR3 loop: CASSPPHTLDTQYF. In nucleotides, the CDR3 is TGTGCCAGCTCACCACCCCACACGTTAGATACGCAGTATTTT.